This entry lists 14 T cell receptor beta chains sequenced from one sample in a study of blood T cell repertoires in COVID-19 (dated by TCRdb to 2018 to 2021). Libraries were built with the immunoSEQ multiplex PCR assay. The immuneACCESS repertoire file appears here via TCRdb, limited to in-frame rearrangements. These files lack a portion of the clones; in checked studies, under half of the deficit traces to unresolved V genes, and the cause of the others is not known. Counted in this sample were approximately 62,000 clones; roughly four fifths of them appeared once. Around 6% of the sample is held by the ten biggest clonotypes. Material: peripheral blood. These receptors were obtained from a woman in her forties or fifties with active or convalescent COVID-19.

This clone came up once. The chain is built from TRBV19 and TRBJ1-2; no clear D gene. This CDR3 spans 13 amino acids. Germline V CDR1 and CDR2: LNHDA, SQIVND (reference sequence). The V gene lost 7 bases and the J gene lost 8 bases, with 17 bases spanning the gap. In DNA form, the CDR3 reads TGTGCCAGTACCAAGATAAAGGAGGTGGGCTACACCTTC. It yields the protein CASTKIKEVGYTF.

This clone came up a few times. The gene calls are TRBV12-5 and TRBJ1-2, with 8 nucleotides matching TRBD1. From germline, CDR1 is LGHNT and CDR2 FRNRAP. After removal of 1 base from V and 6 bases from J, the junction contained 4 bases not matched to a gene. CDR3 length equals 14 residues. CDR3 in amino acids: CASGLGGQGDGYTF. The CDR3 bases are TGTGCTAGTGGTTTGGGAGGACAGGGTGATGGCTACACCTTC.

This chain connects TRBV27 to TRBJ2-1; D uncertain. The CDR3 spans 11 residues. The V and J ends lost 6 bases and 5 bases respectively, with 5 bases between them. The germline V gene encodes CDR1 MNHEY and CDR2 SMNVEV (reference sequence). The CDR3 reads CASSRNNEQFF. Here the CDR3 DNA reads TGTGCCAGCAGCAGAAACAATGAGCAGTTCTTC.

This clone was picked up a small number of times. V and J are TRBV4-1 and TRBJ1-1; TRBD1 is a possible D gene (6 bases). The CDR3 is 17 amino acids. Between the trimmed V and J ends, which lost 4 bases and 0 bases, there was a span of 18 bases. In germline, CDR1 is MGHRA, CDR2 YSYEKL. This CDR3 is CASSPFTGIGMNTEAFF. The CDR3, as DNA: TGCGCCAGCAGCCCTTTTACAGGGATTGGGATGAACACTGAAGCTTTCTTT.

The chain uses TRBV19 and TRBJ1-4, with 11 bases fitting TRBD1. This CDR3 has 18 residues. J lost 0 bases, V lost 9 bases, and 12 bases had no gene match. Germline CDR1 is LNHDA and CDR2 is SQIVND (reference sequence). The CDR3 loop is CASRLPGTGGSTNEKLFF. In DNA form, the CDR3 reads TGTGCCAGCCGATTACCCGGGACAGGGGGTTCAACTAATGAAAAACTGTTTTTT.

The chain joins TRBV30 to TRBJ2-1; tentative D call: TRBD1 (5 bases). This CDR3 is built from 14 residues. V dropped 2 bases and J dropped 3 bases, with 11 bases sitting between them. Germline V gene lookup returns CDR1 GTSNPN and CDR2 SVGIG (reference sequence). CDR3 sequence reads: CAWSRGHRYNEQFF. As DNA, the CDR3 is TGTGCCTGGAGTCGCGGACACCGCTACAATGAGCAGTTCTTC.

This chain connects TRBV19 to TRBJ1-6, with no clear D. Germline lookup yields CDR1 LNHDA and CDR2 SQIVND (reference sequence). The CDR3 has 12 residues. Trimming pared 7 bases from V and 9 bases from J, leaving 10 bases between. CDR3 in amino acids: CASTIRGSPLHF. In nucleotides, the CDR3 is TGTGCCAGTACCATACGGGGTTCACCCCTCCACTTT.

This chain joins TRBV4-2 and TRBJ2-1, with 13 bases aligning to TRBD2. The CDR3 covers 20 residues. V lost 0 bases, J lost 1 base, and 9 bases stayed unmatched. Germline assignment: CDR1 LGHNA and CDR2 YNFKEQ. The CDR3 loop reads CASSQDGRPGLAGSYNEQFF. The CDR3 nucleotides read TGTGCCAGCAGCCAAGATGGGAGGCCGGGACTAGCGGGGTCCTACAATGAGCAGTTCTTC.

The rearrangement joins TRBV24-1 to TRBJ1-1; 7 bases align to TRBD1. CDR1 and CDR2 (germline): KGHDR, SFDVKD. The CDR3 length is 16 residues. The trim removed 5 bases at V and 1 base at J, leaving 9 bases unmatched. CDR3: CATSGRGQWGNTEAFF. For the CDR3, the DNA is TGTGCCACCAGTGGTCGGGGACAGTGGGGGAACACTGAAGCTTTCTTT.

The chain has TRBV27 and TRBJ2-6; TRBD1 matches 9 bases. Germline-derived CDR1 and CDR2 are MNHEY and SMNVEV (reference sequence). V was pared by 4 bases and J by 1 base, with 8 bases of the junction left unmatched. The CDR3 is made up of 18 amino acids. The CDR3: CASSYRDRVLSGANVLTF. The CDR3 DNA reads TGTGCCAGCAGTTACCGGGACAGGGTATTATCTGGGGCCAACGTCCTGACTTTC.

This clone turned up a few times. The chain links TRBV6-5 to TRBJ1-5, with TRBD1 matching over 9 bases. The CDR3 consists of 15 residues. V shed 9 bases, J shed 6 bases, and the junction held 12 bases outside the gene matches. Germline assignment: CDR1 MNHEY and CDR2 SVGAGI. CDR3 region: CASINGGTGSQPQHF. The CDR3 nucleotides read TGTGCCAGTATTAATGGTGGGACAGGGTCTCAGCCCCAGCATTTT.

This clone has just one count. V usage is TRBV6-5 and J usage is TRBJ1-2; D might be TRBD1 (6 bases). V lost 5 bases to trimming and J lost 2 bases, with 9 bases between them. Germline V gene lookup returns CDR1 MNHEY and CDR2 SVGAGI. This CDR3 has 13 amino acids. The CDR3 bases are TGTGCCAGCAGTCGGACAGAGAACTATGGCTACACCTTC. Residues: CASSRTENYGYTF.

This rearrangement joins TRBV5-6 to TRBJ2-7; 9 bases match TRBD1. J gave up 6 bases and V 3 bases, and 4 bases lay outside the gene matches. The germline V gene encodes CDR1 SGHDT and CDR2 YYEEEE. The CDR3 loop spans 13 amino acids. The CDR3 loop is CASSSDRGVEQYF. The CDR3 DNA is TGTGCCAGCAGCTCGGACAGGGGCGTCGAGCAGTACTTC.

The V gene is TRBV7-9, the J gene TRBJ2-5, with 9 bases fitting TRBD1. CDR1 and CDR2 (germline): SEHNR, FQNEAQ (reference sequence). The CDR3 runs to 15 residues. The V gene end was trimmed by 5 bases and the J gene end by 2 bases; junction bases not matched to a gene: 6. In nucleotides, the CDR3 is TGTGCCAGCAGCCAGCCGGACAGGGGTCAAGAGACCCAGTACTTC. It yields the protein CASSQPDRGQETQYF.